This record covers a single TCR beta chain. Its antigen is not identified. This sample is drawn from a study of T-cell reconstitution after alpha-beta-depleted transplantation in children. Study conclusions and caveats: Once a year had passed after transplant, T-cell counts and diversity came mostly from newly produced T cells.

Trimming removed 6 bases at V and 4 bases at J, with 12 bases between. This CDR3 spans 13 amino acids. Germline values: CDR1 SNHLY, CDR2 FYNNEI. Unique molecular identifiers were used in preparing the TCRbeta library. TCRdb analysed the PCR reads with MiXCR anew, one entry per CDR3 protein. The repertoire holds 200,000 to 250,000 distinct CDR3 sequences, roughly 8.1% seen once, with under 40% in the top ten. This sample comprised PBMCs, mostly from graft donor cells, obtained 360 days after TCRalphabeta/CD19-depleted stem cell transplant. This chain links TRBV2 with TRBJ1-2; D is perhaps TRBD1 (5 bases). The receptor was derived from a male patient aged 2-10 years who had a stem cell transplant for acute myeloid leukemia, so the T cells may come from the graft donor. The CDR3 loop is CASRNGGGYGYTF. CDR3 nucleotide sequence: TGTGCCAGCAGAAACGGGGGGGGCTATGGCTACACCTTC.